This is a list of T cell receptor beta chains from one sample in a study of blood T cell repertoires in COVID-19. The repertoire was sequenced with immunoSEQ multiplex PCR; TCRdb's copy has only in-frame clones and lacks some. The repertoire consists of 200,000 to 250,000 clones, with 80% to 90% occurring once and the leading ten covering around 0.97%. The sequenced material came from peripheral blood. The receptors originated from a middle-aged man with acute or convalescent COVID-19. Each CDR3 is given with its conserved first and last residue. The order of the fields is D gene, clone size, V gene, J gene, CDR3 DNA, CDR3 protein. The D gene is left open where the match is weak. Some rows mark clone size as missing; the rest say once, few, many or name a class of expanded clone.

.	.	TRBV7-2	TRBJ1-5	TGTGCCAGCAGCTTAGTGAGGGGGAATCCGCCCCAGCATTTT	CASSLVRGNPPQHF
TRBD1	few	TRBV29-1	TRBJ1-4	TGCAGCGTTGTAGGCGGGACAGCTAATGAAAAACTGTTTTTT	CSVVGGTANEKLFF
.	.	TRBV7-2	TRBJ1-2	TGTGCCAGCAGCTTAGCGGGGGAGGACTATGGCTACACCTTC	CASSLAGEDYGYTF
.	.	TRBV6-5	TRBJ2-2	TGTGCCAGTCGAGATCCCAACACCGGGGAGCTGTTTTTT	CASRDPNTGELFF
TRBD1	.	TRBV6-6	TRBJ1-6	TGTGCCAGCAGCCTAAGAAACAGGGGCAGGGATTCACCCCTCCACTTT	CASSLRNRGRDSPLHF
TRBD2	many	TRBV6-6	TRBJ2-1	TGTGCCAGCAGTAGACTAGCGGGGGGGCCTAATGAGCAGTTCTTC	CASSRLAGGPNEQFF
TRBD1	.	TRBV6-6	TRBJ2-2	TGTGCCAGCAGCGGACAGGGGATCCCCGGGGAGCTGTTTTTT	CASSGQGIPGELFF
TRBD1	.	TRBV27	TRBJ1-1	TGTGCCAGCAGTCCCCAGGGGGGCCGGACTGAAGCTTTCTTT	CASSPQGGRTEAFF
TRBD1	.	TRBV18	TRBJ1-2	TGTGCCAGCTCAAGAGACAGGGGAGGTAACTATGGCTACACCTTC	CASSRDRGGNYGYTF
.	.	TRBV5-1	TRBJ2-5	TGCGCCAGCAGCTTGGGGGCAGCCCAAGAGACCCAGTACTTC	CASSLGAAQETQYF
TRBD2	.	TRBV5-1	TRBJ2-3	TGCGCCAGCACCCGGGGTAGCGGGGCGCAGCTAGATACGCAGTATTTT	CASTRGSGAQLDTQYF
.	.	TRBV11-2	TRBJ1-1	TGTGCCAGCAGCATCACAGGGACCGCGAACACTGAAGCTTTCTTT	CASSITGTANTEAFF
TRBD1	once	TRBV7-2	TRBJ1-3	TGTGCCAGCAGCCGTCCCGGGACAGGGGACGGAAACACCATATATTTT	CASSRPGTGDGNTIYF
TRBD1	.	TRBV5-1	TRBJ1-2	TGCGCCAGCAGCTTGACAGGGGACGTCGTCTACACCTTC	CASSLTGDVVYTF
.	.	TRBV12-3/TRBV12-4	TRBJ1-5	TGTGCCAGCAGCCGCGAATATCAGCCCCAGCATTTT	CASSREYQPQHF
TRBD2	.	TRBV15	TRBJ2-1	TGTGCCACCTCGAGCGGGGGGCTCCCGAATGAGCAGTTCTTC	CATSSGGLPNEQFF
TRBD1	.	TRBV6-5	TRBJ1-6	TGTGCCAGCTGGGGGACAGGGAGCCCCCTCCACTTT	CASWGTGSPLHF
.	.	TRBV6-1	TRBJ2-1	TGTGCCAGCAGTGAAATTCAGGGCGGTGAGCAGTTCTTC	CASSEIQGGEQFF
.	.	TRBV5-1	TRBJ1-4	TGCGCCAGCAGCTCTACTAGAGATGAAAAACTGTTTTTT	CASSSTRDEKLFF
.	.	TRBV20-1	TRBJ1-5	TGCAGTGCTAGTAAACGCCAGGGATATAGCAATCAGCCCCAGCATTTT	CSASKRQGYSNQPQHF
.	.	TRBV19	TRBJ1-2	TGTGCCAGTAGTATGAACAGCCGAAACTATGGCTACACCTTC	CASSMNSRNYGYTF
.	.	TRBV5-1	TRBJ2-7	TGCGCCAGCAGCTTGGAAACAGGGAGTGAGCAGTACTTC	CASSLETGSEQYF
.	.	TRBV30	TRBJ1-2	TGTGCCTGGACCTTTCCGATCAGGGGAATCGATGGCTACACCTTC	CAWTFPIRGIDGYTF
TRBD1	.	TRBV6-2/TRBV6-3	TRBJ1-2	TGTGCCAGCAGTATTCGGTCAGGGGGCGTCTATGGCTACACCTTC	CASSIRSGGVYGYTF
TRBD1	.	TRBV6-2/TRBV6-3	TRBJ2-4	TGTGCCAGCAGCCGGACAGGGGCCAAAAACATTCAGTACTTC	CASSRTGAKNIQYF
.	.	TRBV28	TRBJ1-2	TGTGCCAGCAGTTCGACGGAGATTAACTATGGCTACACCTTC	CASSSTEINYGYTF
TRBD1	.	TRBV9	TRBJ2-5	TGTGCCAGCAGCCTCACAGGGGCGGGAGAGACCCAGTACTTC	CASSLTGAGETQYF
.	few	TRBV25-1	TRBJ1-1	TGTGCCAGCAAGACGGGGGGCACTGAAGCTTTCTTT	CASKTGGTEAFF
.	.	TRBV5-1	TRBJ1-1	TGCGCCAGCAGCTACGGTAGTATGAACACTGAAGCTTTCTTT	CASSYGSMNTEAFF
.	.	TRBV6-5	TRBJ2-3	TGTGCCAGCAGGGCCGCAGATACGCAGTATTTT	CASRAADTQYF
.	.	TRBV6-5	TRBJ2-1	TGTGCCAGTCAAAGAGGGAATGGTGAGCAGTTCTTC	CASQRGNGEQFF
TRBD1	.	TRBV9	TRBJ1-5	TGTGCCAGCAGCGCCAGGGGGCATAGCAATCAGCCCCAGCATTTT	CASSARGHSNQPQHF
TRBD1	.	TRBV6-6	TRBJ2-7	TGTGCCAGCAGCGGGGCACCGGGACAGTCCTACGAGCAGTACTTC	CASSGAPGQSYEQYF
TRBD2	few	TRBV24-1	TRBJ2-5	TGTGCCACCAGTGAGACTAAAACTAGCGGGGCGGAGACCCAGTACTTC	CATSETKTSGAETQYF
.	.	TRBV19	TRBJ1-1	TGTGCCAGTAGTATAAGTACAGGGAAGGCTGAAGCTTTCTTT	CASSISTGKAEAFF
TRBD1	.	TRBV7-2	TRBJ2-7	TGTGCCAGCAGCTTAGCAGGGACAGGCTACGAGCAGTACTTC	CASSLAGTGYEQYF
.	.	TRBV28	TRBJ2-7	TGTGCCAGCAGTTTGTCCAGGGGAGCTTCCTACGAGCAGTACTTC	CASSLSRGASYEQYF
.	.	TRBV7-2	TRBJ2-1	TGTGCCAGCAGCGAAGACAGCCGCGATGAGCAGTTCTTC	CASSEDSRDEQFF
TRBD1	.	TRBV19	TRBJ1-4	TGTGCCTCGACCGGGACAGGGGTTGATGCGGGAGAAAAACTGTTTTTT	CASTGTGVDAGEKLFF
.	.	TRBV10-2	TRBJ1-4	TGCGCCAGCTCACAAGGGCCACCCCCAGCGGGTGAAAAACTGTTTTTT	CASSQGPPPAGEKLFF
.	few	TRBV7-2	TRBJ1-1	TGTGCCAGCAAAATCAGGGAGGGAACCACTGAAGCTTTCTTT	CASKIREGTTEAFF
.	.	TRBV19	TRBJ1-2	TGTGCCAGTAGTGCGGACTTTGGTAAGCGCTATGGCTACACCTTC	CASSADFGKRYGYTF
.	.	TRBV6-2/TRBV6-3	TRBJ1-2	TGTGCCAGCAGTTACTCCAGGGGTTCTAACTATGGCTACACCTTC	CASSYSRGSNYGYTF
TRBD1	.	TRBV6-6	TRBJ1-1	TGTGCCAGCATGGGGCAGGGGGGCACTGAAGCTTTCTTT	CASMGQGGTEAFF
.	few	TRBV6-2/TRBV6-3	TRBJ2-3	TGTGCCAGCAGTTACATGGCAGGGATGCTAGATACGCAGTATTTT	CASSYMAGMLDTQYF
.	.	TRBV4-1	TRBJ1-5	TGCGCCAGCAGCCAAGAAGGCCGCAGGGGCCAGCATTTT	CASSQEGRRGQHF
.	.	TRBV24-1	TRBJ1-5	TGTGCCACCAGTGATTTGGAGAGGAGCAATCAGCCCCAGCATTTT	CATSDLERSNQPQHF
TRBD1	few	TRBV7-9	TRBJ2-7	TGTGCCAGCAGCTCCAGACAGGGGGACGAGCAGTACTTC	CASSSRQGDEQYF
TRBD1	once	TRBV15	TRBJ1-6	TGTGCCACCAGCACCGCCCGGGACAGGTCCTCACCCCTCCACTTT	CATSTARDRSSPLHF
.	.	TRBV2	TRBJ1-4	TGTGCCAGCAGCCACAGGGCCCTTAATGAAAAACTGTTTTTT	CASSHRALNEKLFF
.	.	TRBV28	TRBJ2-5	TGTGCCGTAGGAGGAGACGGAGAGACCCAGTACTTC	CAVGGDGETQYF
.	.	TRBV19	TRBJ1-4	TGTGCCAGCAGACAGCTTCCTAATGAAAAACTGTTTTTT	CASRQLPNEKLFF
.	.	TRBV5-6	TRBJ1-2	TGTGCCAGCAGCTTTGTGGGGACTGCTGCTAACTATGGCTACACCTTC	CASSFVGTAANYGYTF
.	.	TRBV3-1/TRBV3-2	TRBJ1-3	TGTGCCAGCAGTCGAGGAGACTCTGGAAACACCATATATTTT	CASSRGDSGNTIYF
.	.	TRBV5-1	TRBJ1-2	TGCGCCAGCAGCTTAAGATCCCGAGGTGAAGCTAACTATGGCTACACCTTC	CASSLRSRGEANYGYTF